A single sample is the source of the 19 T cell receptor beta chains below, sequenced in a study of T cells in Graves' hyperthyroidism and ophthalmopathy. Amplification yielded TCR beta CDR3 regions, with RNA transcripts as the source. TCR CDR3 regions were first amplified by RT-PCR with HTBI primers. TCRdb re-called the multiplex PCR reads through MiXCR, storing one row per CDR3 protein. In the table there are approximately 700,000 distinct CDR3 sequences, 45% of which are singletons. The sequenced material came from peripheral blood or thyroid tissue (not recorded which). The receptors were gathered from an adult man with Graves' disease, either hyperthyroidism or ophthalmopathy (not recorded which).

DNA of the CDR3: TGTGCCAGCAGGCGACGACTATCACCCCTCCACTTT. Translating gives CASRRRLSPLHF. The chain carries TRBV28 and TRBJ1-6; D unclear. CDR1 and CDR2 (germline): MDHEN, SYDVKM. The V and J ends lost 6 bases and 10 bases respectively, with 10 bases between them. This CDR3 has 12 amino acids.

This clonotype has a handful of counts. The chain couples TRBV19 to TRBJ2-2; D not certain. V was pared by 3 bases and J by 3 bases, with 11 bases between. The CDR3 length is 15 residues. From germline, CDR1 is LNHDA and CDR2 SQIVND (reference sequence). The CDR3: CASSMTLTDTGELFF. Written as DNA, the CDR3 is TGTGCCAGTAGTATGACTCTGACGGACACCGGGGAGCTGTTTTTT.

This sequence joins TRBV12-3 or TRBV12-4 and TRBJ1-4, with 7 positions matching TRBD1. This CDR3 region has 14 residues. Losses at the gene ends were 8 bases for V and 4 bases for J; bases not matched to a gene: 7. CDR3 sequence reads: CASARDSGNEKLFF. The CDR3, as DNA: TGTGCCAGCGCTAGGGACAGCGGTAATGAAAAACTGTTTTTT.

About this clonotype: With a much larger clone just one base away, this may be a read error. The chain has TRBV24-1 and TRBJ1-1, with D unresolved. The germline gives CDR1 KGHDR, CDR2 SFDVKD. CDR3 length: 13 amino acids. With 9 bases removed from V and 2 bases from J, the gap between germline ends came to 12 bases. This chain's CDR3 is CATESGSNTEAFF. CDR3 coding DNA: TGTGCCACCGAATCGGGGTCAAACACTGAAGCTTTCTTT.

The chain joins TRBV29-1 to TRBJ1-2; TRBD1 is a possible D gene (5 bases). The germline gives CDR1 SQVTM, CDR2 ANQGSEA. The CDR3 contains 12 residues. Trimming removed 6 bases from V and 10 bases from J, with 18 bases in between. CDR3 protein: CSVPGAGVYYTF. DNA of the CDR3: TGCAGCGTCCCCGGGGCGGGGGTCTACTACACCTTC.

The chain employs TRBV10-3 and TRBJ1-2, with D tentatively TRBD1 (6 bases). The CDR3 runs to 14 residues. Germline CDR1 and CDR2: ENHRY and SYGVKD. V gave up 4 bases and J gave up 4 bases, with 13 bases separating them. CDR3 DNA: TGTGCCATCAGTGCGGAGGGGGATGGCTATGGCTACACCTTC. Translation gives CAISAEGDGYGYTF.

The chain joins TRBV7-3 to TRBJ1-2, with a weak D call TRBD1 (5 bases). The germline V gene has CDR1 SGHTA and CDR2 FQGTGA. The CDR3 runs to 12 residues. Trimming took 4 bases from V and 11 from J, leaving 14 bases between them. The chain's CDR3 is CASSYNRDRYTF. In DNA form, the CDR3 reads TGTGCCAGCAGCTATAACCGGGACCGATACACCTTC.

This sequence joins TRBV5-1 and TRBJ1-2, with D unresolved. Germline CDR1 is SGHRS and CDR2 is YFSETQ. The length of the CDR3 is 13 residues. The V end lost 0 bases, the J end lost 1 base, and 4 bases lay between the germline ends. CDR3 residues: CASSLACNYGYTF. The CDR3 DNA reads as TGCGCCAGCAGCTTGGCGTGTAACTATGGCTACACCTTC.

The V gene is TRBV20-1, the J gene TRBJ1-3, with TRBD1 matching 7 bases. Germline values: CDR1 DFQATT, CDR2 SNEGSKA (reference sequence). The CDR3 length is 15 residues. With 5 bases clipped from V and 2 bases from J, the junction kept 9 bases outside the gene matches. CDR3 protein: CSAVHGDSPGNTIYF. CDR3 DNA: TGCAGTGCTGTACATGGGGACAGTCCTGGAAACACCATATATTTT.

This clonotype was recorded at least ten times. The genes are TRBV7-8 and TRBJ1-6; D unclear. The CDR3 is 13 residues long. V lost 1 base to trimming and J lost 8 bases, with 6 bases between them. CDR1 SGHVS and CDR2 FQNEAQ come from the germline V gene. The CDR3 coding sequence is TGTGCCAGCAGCTTAGTTTGGGATTCACCCCTCCACTTT. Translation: CASSLVWDSPLHF.

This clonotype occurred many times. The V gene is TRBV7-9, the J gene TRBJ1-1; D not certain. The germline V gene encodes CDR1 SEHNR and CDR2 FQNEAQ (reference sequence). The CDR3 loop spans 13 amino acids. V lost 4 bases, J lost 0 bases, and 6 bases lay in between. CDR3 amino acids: CASSSAVNTEAFF. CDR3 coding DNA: TGTGCCAGCAGCTCGGCAGTGAACACTGAAGCTTTCTTT.

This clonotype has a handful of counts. The CDR3, as DNA: TGCGCCAGCAGCCTCAGACAGACGGGGATGAACACTGAAGCTTTCTTT. Residues: CASSLRQTGMNTEAFF. The chain uses TRBV5-1 and TRBJ1-1; TRBD1 is a possible D gene (5 bases). The CDR3 runs 16 residues. Germline CDR1 SGHRS, CDR2 YFSETQ. Trimming cost V 4 bases and J 0 bases, with 16 bases left between them.

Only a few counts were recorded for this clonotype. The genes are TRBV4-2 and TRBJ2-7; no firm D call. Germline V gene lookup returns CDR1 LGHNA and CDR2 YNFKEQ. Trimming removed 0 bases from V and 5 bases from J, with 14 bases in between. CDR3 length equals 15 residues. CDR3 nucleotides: TGTGCCAGCAGCCAAGATTTTACGAGTGCACACGAGCAGTACTTC. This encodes CASSQDFTSAHEQYF.

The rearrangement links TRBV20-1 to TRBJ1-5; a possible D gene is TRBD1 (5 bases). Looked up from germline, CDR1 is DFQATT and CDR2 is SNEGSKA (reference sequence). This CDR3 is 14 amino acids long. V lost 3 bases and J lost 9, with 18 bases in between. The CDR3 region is CSASVDTTFGPQHF. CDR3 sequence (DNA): TGCAGTGCTAGTGTGGACACCACCTTCGGGCCCCAGCATTTT.

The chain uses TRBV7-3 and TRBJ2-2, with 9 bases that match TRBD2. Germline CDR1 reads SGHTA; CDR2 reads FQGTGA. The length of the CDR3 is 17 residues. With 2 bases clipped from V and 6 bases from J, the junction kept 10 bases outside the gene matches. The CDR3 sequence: CASSLLRGGLVAGELFF. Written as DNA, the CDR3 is TGTGCCAGCAGCTTATTGCGGGGGGGCCTCGTCGCCGGGGAGCTGTTTTTT.

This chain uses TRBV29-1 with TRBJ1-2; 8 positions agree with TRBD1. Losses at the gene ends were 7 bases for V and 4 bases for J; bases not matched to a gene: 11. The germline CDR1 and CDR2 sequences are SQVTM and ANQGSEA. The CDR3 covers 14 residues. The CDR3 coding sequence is TGCAGCGCAGGACGACAGGGGTACGGCTATGGCTACACCTTC. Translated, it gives CSAGRQGYGYGYTF.

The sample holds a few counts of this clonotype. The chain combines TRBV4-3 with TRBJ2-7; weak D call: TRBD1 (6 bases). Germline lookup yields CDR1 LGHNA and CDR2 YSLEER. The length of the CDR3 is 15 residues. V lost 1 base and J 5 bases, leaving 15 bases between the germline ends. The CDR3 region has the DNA TGCGCCAGCAGCCAAGCCAACAGGGTTCTGGACGAGCAGTACTTC. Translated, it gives CASSQANRVLDEQYF.

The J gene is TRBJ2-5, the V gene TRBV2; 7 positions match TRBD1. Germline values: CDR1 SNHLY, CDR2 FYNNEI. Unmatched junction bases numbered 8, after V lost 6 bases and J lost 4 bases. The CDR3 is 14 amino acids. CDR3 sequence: CASREQGSPETQYF. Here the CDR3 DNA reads TGTGCCAGCAGAGAACAGGGGTCACCAGAGACCCAGTACTTC. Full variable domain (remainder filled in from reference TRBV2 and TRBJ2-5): EPEVTQTPSHQVTQMGQEVILRCVPISNHLYFYWYRQILGQKVEFLVSFYNNEISEKSEIFDDQFSVERPDGSNFTLKIRSTKLEDSAMYFCASREQGSPETQYFGPGTRLLVL.

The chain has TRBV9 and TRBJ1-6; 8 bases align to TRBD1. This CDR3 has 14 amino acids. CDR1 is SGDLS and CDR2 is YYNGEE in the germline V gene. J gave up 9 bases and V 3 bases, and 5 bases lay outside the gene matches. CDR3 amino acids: CASSDGQGVSPLHF. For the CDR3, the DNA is TGTGCCAGCAGCGACGGACAGGGAGTTTCACCCCTCCACTTT.